These 10 T cell receptor beta chains originate from one sample sequenced in a study. TCRdb called the 5' RACE reads again in MiXCR, with one record for every CDR3 protein. Here the sample spans fewer than 80,000 distinct CDR3 sequences, approximately 23% being singletons. The sample consisted of memory CD4+ T cells sorted from a lymph node. Subset noted: memory CD4+ T cells, CD4+CD45RO+CD25-. These receptors were obtained from a female donor with breast cancer.

This chain links TRBV7-2 with TRBJ2-7; D unresolved. This CDR3 has 12 residues. Germline CDR1 SGHTA, CDR2 FQGNSA. The germline V and J ends were trimmed by 1 base and 3 bases, with 4 bases remaining between them. The CDR3 reads CASSLVIYEQYF. CDR3 nucleotide sequence: TGTGCCAGCAGCTTAGTGATCTACGAGCAGTACTTC.

The J gene is TRBJ2-1, the V gene TRBV6-1, with 7 positions matching TRBD1. Germline CDR1 MNHNS, CDR2 SASEGT. Trimming at V came to 5 bases and at J to 7 bases, leaving 8 bases not matched to a gene. The CDR3 consists of 14 residues. CDR3 bases: TGTGCCAGCAGTTCACCCAGGGGGTGGAATGAGCAGTTCTTC. It yields the protein CASSSPRGWNEQFF.

This chain joins TRBV9 and TRBJ2-1; D possibly corresponds to TRBD2 (6 bases). Germline loops: CDR1 SGDLS, CDR2 YYNGEE. The CDR3 is 12 amino acids. V lost 3 bases, J lost 10 bases, and 11 bases lay in between. CDR3 amino acids: CASSGFRGEQFF. The DNA of the CDR3 is TGTGCCAGCAGCGGTTTTCGGGGGGAGCAGTTCTTC.

V usage is TRBV7-8 and J usage is TRBJ2-3; weak D call: TRBD2 (5 bases). Trimming left V 5 bases short and J 0 bases short, with 12 bases between. The CDR3 has 15 amino acids. Germline CDR1 SGHVS, CDR2 FQNEAQ. CDR3 bases: TGTGCCAGCAGCCCCCAGCAGCGGAGCACAGATACGCAGTATTTT. Amino acids: CASSPQQRSTDTQYF.

The V and J genes are TRBV7-8 and TRBJ2-3; tentatively, D is TRBD1 (8 bases). The CDR3 sequence is 16 residues long. CDR1 SGHVS and CDR2 FQNEAQ come from the germline V gene. Trimming pared 3 bases from V and 1 base from J, leaving 14 bases between. The CDR3 sequence is CASSFTGGGRTDTQYF. The CDR3 DNA reads TGTGCCAGCAGCTTTACAGGGGGGGGCCGCACAGATACGCAGTATTTT. Full variable domain (outside the CDR3, taken from reference TRBV7-8 and TRBJ2-3): GAGVSQSPRYKVAKRGQDVALRCDPISGHVSLFWYQQALGQGPEFLTYFQNEAQLDKSGLPSDRFFAERPEGSVSTLKIQRTQQEDSAVYLCASSFTGGGRTDTQYFGPGTRLTVL.

The chain carries TRBV5-1 and TRBJ2-3; D is uncertain. V was shortened by 4 bases and J by 7 bases, with 13 bases between the two germline ends. CDR1 and CDR2 (germline): SGHRS, YFSETQ. The CDR3 has 13 residues. The CDR3 is CASSPSALYTQYF. CDR3 nucleotide sequence: TGCGCCAGCAGCCCTTCAGCCTTGTATACGCAGTATTTT.

This clonotype was detected many times. V gene TRBV3-1 combines with J gene TRBJ1-5; D not resolved. Germline CDR1 is LGHDT and CDR2 is YNNKEL (reference sequence). Trimming pared 2 bases from V and 2 bases from J, leaving 4 bases between. The CDR3 spans 13 residues. As DNA, the CDR3 is TGTGCCAGCAGCCAATCCGGCAATCAGCCCCAGCATTTT. Translation: CASSQSGNQPQHF. Full variable domain (rest looked up from reference TRBV3-1 and TRBJ1-5): DTAVSQTPKYLVTQMGNDKSIKCEQNLGHDTMYWYKQDSKKFLKIMFSYNNKELIINETVPNRFSPKSPDKAHLNLHINSLELGDSAVYFCASSQSGNQPQHFGDGTRLSIL.

In the case of this clonotype: The conserved phenylalanine or tryptophan normally closing the CDR3 is absent here, so this likely arose from a read error. As DNA, the CDR3 is TGTGCCAGCAGCTTAGGAGGGATACAAGCGGAGCAGTTCTCC. Protein: CASSLGGIQAEQFS. The rearrangement joins TRBV7-9 to TRBJ2-1; weak D call: TRBD2 (5 bases). This CDR3 has 14 amino acids. V gave up 1 base and J gave up 10 bases, with 14 bases separating them. Germline assignment: CDR1 SEHNR and CDR2 FQNEAQ (reference sequence).

This clonotype appeared a few times. The rearrangement uses TRBV6-5 and TRBJ1-2; TRBD1 might be the D (6 bases). Germline V CDR1 and CDR2: MNHEY, SVGAGI. Trimming removed 5 bases from V and 7 bases from J, with 11 bases in between. The CDR3 is made up of 12 amino acids. The CDR3, as DNA: TGTGCCAGCAGTCACAGGGAGTCTGGCTACACCTTC. Amino acids: CASSHRESGYTF.

This clonotype was found a few times. The chain employs TRBV7-9 and TRBJ1-1; D possibly corresponds to TRBD1 (6 bases). V shed 5 bases and J shed 1 base, with 11 bases lying between them. Per the germline V gene, CDR1 is SEHNR and CDR2 is FQNEAQ (reference sequence). The CDR3 length is 14 residues. CDR3 coding DNA: TGTGCCAGCAGCCAATCGGGACAGAACACTGAAGCTTTCTTT. It specifies CASSQSGQNTEAFF.